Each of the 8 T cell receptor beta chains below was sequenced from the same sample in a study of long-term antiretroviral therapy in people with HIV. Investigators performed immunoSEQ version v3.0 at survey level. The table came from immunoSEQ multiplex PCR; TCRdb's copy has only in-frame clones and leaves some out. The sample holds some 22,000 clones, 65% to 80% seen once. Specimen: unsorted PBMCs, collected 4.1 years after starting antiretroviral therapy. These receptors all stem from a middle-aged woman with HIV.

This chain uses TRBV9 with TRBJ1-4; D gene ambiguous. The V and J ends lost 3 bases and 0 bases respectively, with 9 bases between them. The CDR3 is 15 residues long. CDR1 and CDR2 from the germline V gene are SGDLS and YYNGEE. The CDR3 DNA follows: TGTGCCAGCAGCGCATACAGTGCAACTAATGAAAAACTGTTTTTT. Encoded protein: CASSAYSATNEKLFF. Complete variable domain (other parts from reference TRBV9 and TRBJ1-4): DSGVTQTPKHLITATGQRVTLRCSPRSGDLSVYWYQQSLDQGLQFLIQYYNGEERAKGNILERFSAQQFPDLHSELNLSSLELGDSALYFCASSAYSATNEKLFFGSGTQLSVL.

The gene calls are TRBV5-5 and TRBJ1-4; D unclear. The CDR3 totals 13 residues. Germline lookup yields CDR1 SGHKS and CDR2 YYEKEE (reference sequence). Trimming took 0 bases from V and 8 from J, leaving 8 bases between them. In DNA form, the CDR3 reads TGTGCCAGCAGCTTGGCCCCTAGAGAAAAACTGTTTTTT. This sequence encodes CASSLAPREKLFF.

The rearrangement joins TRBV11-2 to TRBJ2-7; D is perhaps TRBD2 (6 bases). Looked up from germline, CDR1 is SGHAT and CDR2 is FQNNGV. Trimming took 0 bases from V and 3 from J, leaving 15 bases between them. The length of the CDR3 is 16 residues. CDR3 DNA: TGTGCCAGCAGCTTAGATGGAGGGAAGATAAACTACGAGCAGTACTTC. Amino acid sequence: CASSLDGGKINYEQYF.

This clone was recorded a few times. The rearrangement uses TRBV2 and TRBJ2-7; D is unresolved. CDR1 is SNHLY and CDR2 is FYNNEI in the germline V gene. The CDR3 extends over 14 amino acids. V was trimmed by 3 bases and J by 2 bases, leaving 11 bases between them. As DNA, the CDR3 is TGTGCCAGCAGTGACCTAAGCCTTGCCTACGAGCAGTACTTC. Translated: CASSDLSLAYEQYF.

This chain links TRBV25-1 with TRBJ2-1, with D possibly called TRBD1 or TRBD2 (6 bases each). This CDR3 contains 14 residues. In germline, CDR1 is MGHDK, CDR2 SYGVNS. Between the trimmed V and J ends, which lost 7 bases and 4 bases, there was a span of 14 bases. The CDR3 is CASTWGALYNEQFF. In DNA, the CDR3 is TGTGCCAGCACATGGGGGGCATTATACAATGAGCAGTTCTTC.

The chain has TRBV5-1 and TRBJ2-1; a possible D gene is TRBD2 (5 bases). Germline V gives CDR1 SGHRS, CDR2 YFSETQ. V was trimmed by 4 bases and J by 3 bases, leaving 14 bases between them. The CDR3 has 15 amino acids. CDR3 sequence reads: CASSPSLGVYNEQFF. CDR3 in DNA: TGCGCCAGCAGCCCTAGCCTGGGAGTCTACAATGAGCAGTTCTTC.

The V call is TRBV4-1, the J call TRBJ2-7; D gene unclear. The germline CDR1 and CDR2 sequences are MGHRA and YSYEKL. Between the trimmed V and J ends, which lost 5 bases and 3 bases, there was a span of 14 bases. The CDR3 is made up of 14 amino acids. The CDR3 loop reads CASSFYKVGYEQYF. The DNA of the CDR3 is TGCGCCAGCAGCTTTTATAAAGTCGGCTACGAGCAGTACTTC.

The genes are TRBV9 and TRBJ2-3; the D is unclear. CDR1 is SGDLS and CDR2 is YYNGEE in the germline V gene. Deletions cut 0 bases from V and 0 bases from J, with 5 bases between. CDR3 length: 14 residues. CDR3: CASSVGLSTDTQYF. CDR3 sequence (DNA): TGTGCCAGCAGCGTAGGGCTCAGCACAGATACGCAGTATTTT.